These 10 T cell receptor beta chains came from one sample sequenced in a study of cytomegalovirus exposure and HLA in healthy donors. In the PCR, 60 Vbeta and 13 Jbeta primers were used. Sequenced by immunoSEQ multiplex PCR; TCRdb stores in-frame clones only, minus some. The sample carries 95,000 to 150,000 clones, 50% to 75% recorded once. Sequenced: PBMCs. The receptors come from a middle-aged woman in good health and CMV-seropositive.

This clone was observed a few times. V and J are TRBV5-1 and TRBJ2-1, with a tentative D call TRBD1 (6 bases). This CDR3 is built from 16 residues. CDR1 SGHRS and CDR2 YFSETQ come from the germline V gene. V lost 4 bases to trimming and J lost 7 bases, with 21 bases between them. DNA for the CDR3: TGCGCCAGCAGCGGGAATTGGGACACAGGTTGGAATGAGCAGTTCTTC. It codes for CASSGNWDTGWNEQFF.

The V gene is TRBV14, the J gene TRBJ2-7; 7 bases fit TRBD2. J lost 6 bases, V lost 1 base, and 12 bases had no gene match. Germline loops: CDR1 SGHDN, CDR2 FVKESK. The CDR3 length is 16 residues. CDR3 in amino acids: CASSQGAGTFAREQYF. The CDR3 DNA is TGTGCCAGCAGCCAAGGAGCGGGGACCTTCGCGCGCGAGCAGTACTTC.

V usage is TRBV30 and J usage is TRBJ2-3; TRBD1 matches at 8 bases. V gave up 2 bases and J gave up 4 bases; unmatched junction bases: 5. Per germline, CDR1 GTSNPN and CDR2 SVGIG (reference sequence). This CDR3 has 14 residues. In nucleotides, the CDR3 is TGTGCCTGGAGTCCAAGGACAGGGCCAGATACGCAGTATTTT. Protein product: CAWSPRTGPDTQYF.

This clone was found a few times. The chain is built from TRBV7-6 and TRBJ2-6; D may be TRBD1 (5 bases). Trimming took 8 bases from V and 0 from J, leaving 14 bases between them. The germline V gene has CDR1 SGHVS and CDR2 FNYEAQ. This CDR3 is 16 amino acids long. DNA for the CDR3: TGTGCCAGCGGGCGACAGAGGCTCTCTGGGGCCAACGTCCTGACTTTC. As protein: CASGRQRLSGANVLTF. The whole variable domain, filled in from reference TRBV7-6 and TRBJ2-6, reads GAGVSQSPRYKVTKRGQDVALRCDPISGHVSLYWYRQALGQGPEFLTYFNYEAQQDKSGLPNDRFSAERPEGSISTLTIQRTEQRDSAMYRCASGRQRLSGANVLTFGAGSRLTVL.

This rearrangement joins TRBV27 to TRBJ2-7; the D gene is possibly TRBD1 (5 bases). The CDR3 loop spans 14 amino acids. Germline assignment: CDR1 MNHEY and CDR2 SMNVEV (reference sequence). Trimming removed 5 bases at V and 0 bases at J, with 11 bases between. The CDR3 DNA reads as TGTGCCAGCAGTACAAGACAGTACTCCTACGAGCAGTACTTC. Translating gives CASSTRQYSYEQYF.

The V and J genes are TRBV7-8 and TRBJ2-1; 7 bases are shared with TRBD1. CDR3 length: 14 residues. Trimming took 5 bases from V and 6 from J; bases not matched to a gene: 7. The V gene's germline CDR1 is SGHVS and CDR2 FQNEAQ. CDR3 sequence (DNA): TGTGCCAGCAGCCCAGGACAGGTGGGCAATGAGCAGTTCTTC. Its translation is CASSPGQVGNEQFF.

The chain has TRBV11-2 and TRBJ2-1; 11 positions agree with TRBD2. This CDR3 is 15 amino acids long. Germline V gene sequence: CDR1 SGHAT, CDR2 FQNNGV. V dropped 4 bases and J dropped 6; count of bases not matched to a gene: 5. CDR3 in amino acids: CASSSLTSGINEQFF. CDR3 DNA sequence: TGTGCCAGCAGCTCTCTGACTAGCGGGATCAATGAGCAGTTCTTC.

The chain joins TRBV9 to TRBJ2-5; TRBD2 matches at 10 bases. This CDR3 spans 19 amino acids. V lost 0 bases and J lost 5; bases outside the gene matches: 16. Germline-derived CDR1 and CDR2 are SGDLS and YYNGEE. CDR3 amino acids: CASSVGLAGVGQLGETQYF. The CDR3 DNA follows: TGTGCCAGCAGCGTAGGGCTAGCGGGAGTTGGTCAGTTGGGGGAGACCCAGTACTTC.

The CDR3 sequence is CASSFLLAGSRSYNEQFF. CDR3 sequence (DNA): TGTGCCAGCAGCTTTCTTCTAGCGGGAAGTCGCTCCTACAATGAGCAGTTCTTC. The chain combines TRBV7-2 with TRBJ2-1; 9 bases match TRBD2. The CDR3 is 18 residues long. V shed 3 bases, J shed 0 bases, and the junction held 9 bases outside the gene matches. From germline, CDR1 is SGHTA and CDR2 FQGNSA. Complete variable domain (other parts from reference TRBV7-2 and TRBJ2-1): GAGVSQSPSNKVTEKGKDVELRCDPISGHTALYWYRQSLGQGLEFLIYFQGNSAPDKSGLPSDRFSAERTGGSVSTLTIQRTQQEDSAVYLCASSFLLAGSRSYNEQFFGPGTRLTVL.

The chain couples TRBV5-1 to TRBJ2-5, with TRBD2 matching over 10 bases. Germline V gene data show CDR1 as SGHRS and CDR2 as YFSETQ. The V gene end was trimmed by 0 bases and the J gene end by 2 bases; junction bases not matched to a gene: 10. The CDR3 runs to 18 residues. CDR3 sequence: CASSLEGTSVRGQETQYF. The CDR3 nucleotides are TGCGCCAGCAGCTTGGAGGGGACTAGCGTTCGAGGTCAAGAGACCCAGTACTTC.